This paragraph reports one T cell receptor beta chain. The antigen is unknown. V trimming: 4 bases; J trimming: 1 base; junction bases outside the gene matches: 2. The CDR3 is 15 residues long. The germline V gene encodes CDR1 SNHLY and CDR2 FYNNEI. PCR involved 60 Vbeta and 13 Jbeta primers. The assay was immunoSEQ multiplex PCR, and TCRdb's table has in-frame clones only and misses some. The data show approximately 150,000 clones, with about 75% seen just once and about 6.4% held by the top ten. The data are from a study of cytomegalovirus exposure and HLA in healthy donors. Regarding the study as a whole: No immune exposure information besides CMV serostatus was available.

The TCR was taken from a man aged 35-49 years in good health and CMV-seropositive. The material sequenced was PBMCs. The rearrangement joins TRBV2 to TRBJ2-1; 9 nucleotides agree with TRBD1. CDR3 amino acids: CASSGTGVSYNEQFF. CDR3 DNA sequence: TGTGCCAGCAGTGGGACAGGGGTGTCCTACAATGAGCAGTTCTTC.